These 27 T cell receptor beta chains came from one sample sequenced in a study of T cell clonality in common variable immunodeficiency. Assay used: immunoSEQ multiplex PCR; TCRdb lists only in-frame clones, some missing. The sample has about 15,000 clones. Study-level points and caveats: Fewer deletions and N-nucleotide insertions were reportedly seen in common variable immunodeficiency TCR beta sequences.

Antigens of these TCRs are unknown. The sample was peripheral blood mononuclear cells. These receptor sequences come from a human donor with common variable immunodeficiency.

Measured by frequency, this clone is medium-sized. The sequence runs out 3 residues before the end of the CDR3; the remainder is reconstructed from the germline J gene. The V and J genes are TRBV7-2 and TRBJ1-1, with 10 bases matching TRBD1. Germline V gene lookup returns CDR1 SGHTA and CDR2 FQGNSA. The CDR3 loop spans 14 amino acids. V was pared by 5 bases and J by 4 bases, with 4 bases of the junction left unmatched. CDR3 loop: CASSLRTGGTEAFF. Partial CDR3 DNA: TGTGCCAGCAGCCTAAGGACAGGGGGCACTGAA.

On this clone itself: Coverage ceases 3 residues before the CDR3 finishes, and the germline J gene fills in the end. The chain combines TRBV18 with TRBJ1-1, with 8 bases fitting TRBD1. The V segment lost 2 bases and the J segment 0 bases; nucleotides outside the gene matches: 11. Germline CDR1 KGHSH, CDR2 LQKENI. The CDR3 is made up of 18 amino acids. CDR3 DNA (partial): TGTGCCAGCTCACCAGTACAGGGGGGGGTCTCAATGAACACTGAA. This gives the protein CASSPVQGGVSMNTE. The full CDR3 reads CASSPVQGGVSMNTEAFF.

A note on this clone: The read ends 3 residues shy of where the CDR3 ends; the end is completed using the germline J gene. This chain links TRBV20-1 with TRBJ2-1, with D perhaps matching TRBD1 (6 bases). The CDR3 is made up of 17 amino acids. Germline CDR1 DFQATT, CDR2 SNEGSKA (reference sequence). V was pared by 3 bases and J by 2 bases, with 20 bases between. CDR3 sequence: CSARDPHRVGTYNEQFF. The CDR3 bases that were read are TGCAGTGCTAGGGATCCCCACAGGGTGGGAACCTACAATGAG.

As for this clone: The CDR3 goes on 3 residues after the read ends, and that part is filled in from the germline J gene. The genes are TRBV11-2 and TRBJ2-7; perhaps TRBD1 as D (5 bases). The CDR3 contains 13 residues. Germline V lookup: CDR1 SGHAT, CDR2 FQNNGV. V lost 2 bases to trimming and J lost 3 bases, with 8 bases between them. CDR3 DNA (partial): TGTGCCAGCAGCTTATCAGGGCTCTACGAG. It translates to CASSLSGLYE. The whole CDR3 reads CASSLSGLYEQYF.

Regarding this clone: The read is 3 residues too short to cover the CDR3 end, so that end is filled in from the germline J gene. The chain combines TRBV2 with TRBJ1-6; TRBD1 matches 11 bases. CDR3 length: 14 residues. V trimming: 7 bases; J trimming: 10 bases; junction bases outside the gene matches: 6. Germline V gene sequence: CDR1 SNHLY, CDR2 FYNNEI. CDR3 DNA, as far as it was read: TGTGCCAGCAAAGGACAGGGGGCCGGGTCACCC. This sequence encodes CASKGQGAGSP. The entire CDR3 protein is CASKGQGAGSPLHF.

As for this clone: The missing CDR3 end, 3 residues past where the read stops, is filled in from the germline J gene. The chain uses TRBV4-2 and TRBJ1-6; D possibly corresponds to TRBD1 (6 bases). This CDR3 region has 17 residues. Germline V gene sequence: CDR1 LGHNA, CDR2 YNFKEQ. With 4 bases removed from V and 8 bases from J, the gap between germline ends came to 21 bases. Here the CDR3 reads CASSPGHTGSLDSPLHF. The part of the CDR3 DNA that was read is TGTGCCAGCAGCCCAGGTCACACAGGGAGCCTGGATTCACCC.

CDR3 DNA (partial): TGTGCCAGCAGCTTAAATCCAGGCACTGAA. As protein: CASSLNPGTE. The complete CDR3 sequence is CASSLNPGTEAFF. V is TRBV7-3 and J is TRBJ1-1; no reliable D call. The observed sequence ends 3 residues before the CDR3 terminus, with the missing tail filled in from the germline J gene. This CDR3 region has 13 residues. From germline, CDR1 is SGHTA and CDR2 FQGTGA. The V and J ends lost 1 base and 4 bases respectively, with 7 bases between them.

Concerning this clone: The read comes to an end 3 residues before the CDR3 does, leaving the germline J gene to fill in the end. The chain has TRBV10-3 and TRBJ1-1; 7 bases line up with TRBD1. V dropped 6 bases and J dropped 0; count of bases not matched to a gene: 4. The germline CDR1 and CDR2 sequences are ENHRY and SYGVKD. The CDR3 has 14 residues. CDR3 residues: CAIRRQGLNTEAFF. The sequenced CDR3 bases are TGTGCCATCAGGAGACAGGGATTGAACACTGAA.

As to this clone: The read stops 3 residues short of the end of the CDR3; the missing end is completed from the germline J gene. The chain combines TRBV5-6 with TRBJ2-7; the match to TRBD2 covers 8 bases. V trimming: 4 bases; J trimming: 2 bases; junction bases outside the gene matches: 8. The CDR3 has 15 amino acids. The germline V gene encodes CDR1 SGHDT and CDR2 YYEEEE. The part of the CDR3 DNA that was read is TGTGCCAGCAGCCCCCCAGCGGGAGTCCCCTACGAG. Translation gives CASSPPAGVPYE. The whole CDR3 protein is CASSPPAGVPYEQYF. The full variable domain, rest sourced from reference TRBV5-6 and TRBJ2-7, is DAGVTQSPTHLIKTRGQQVTLRCSPKSGHDTVSWYQQALGQGPQFIFQYYEEEERQRGNFPDRFSGHQFPNYSSELNVNALLLGDSALYLCASSPPAGVPYEQYFGPGTRLTVT.

The covered CDR3 bases are TGCAGTGCTTCCCTCTACGAG. Its translation: CSASLYE. The whole CDR3 protein reads CSASLYEQYF. J is TRBJ2-7 and V is TRBV20-1; D gene unclear. The read falls 3 residues short of the CDR3 end, and the missing part is taken from the germline J gene. The CDR3 extends over 10 amino acids. Germline CDR1 DFQATT, CDR2 SNEGSKA (reference sequence). V was shortened by 5 bases and J by 3 bases, with 5 bases between the two germline ends.

As regards this clone: The missing CDR3 end, 3 residues past where the read stops, is filled in from the germline J gene. The chain employs TRBV5-1 and TRBJ1-2; 9 bases match TRBD1. V trimming: 3 bases; J trimming: 2 bases; junction bases outside the gene matches: 5. The CDR3 runs to 15 residues. Germline lookup yields CDR1 SGHRS and CDR2 YFSETQ. The chain's CDR3 is CASSSGQGSNYGYTF. CDR3 DNA (partial): TGCGCCAGCAGCTCGGGACAGGGATCGAACTATGGC.

A word on this clone: The read comes to an end 3 residues before the CDR3 does, leaving the germline J gene to fill in the end. The V call is TRBV7-2, the J call TRBJ2-7, with D possibly matching TRBD2 (6 bases). The germline V gene encodes CDR1 SGHTA and CDR2 FQGNSA. Trimming pared 5 bases from V and 5 bases from J, leaving 16 bases between. The CDR3 has 14 residues. The DNA read from the CDR3 is TGTGCCAGCAGCCCGTCCGGGGGATGGGACGAG. It specifies CASSPSGGWDE. The CDR3 as a whole reads CASSPSGGWDEQYF.

Comments on this clone: Read sequence stops 3 residues before the CDR3 end, and the germline J gene provides the missing end. The rearrangement joins TRBV20-1 to TRBJ2-7, with 8 bases lining up with TRBD2. The V and J ends lost 3 bases and 2 bases, in that order; junction bases with no gene match: 15. The CDR3 runs to 17 residues. The germline V gene has CDR1 DFQATT and CDR2 SNEGSKA (reference sequence). The CDR3 loop is CSARAFEAGVEAYEQYF. Incomplete CDR3 DNA: TGCAGTGCTAGGGCTTTCGAAGCGGGAGTTGAAGCCTACGAG.

Notes on this clone: The read comes to an end 3 residues before the CDR3 does, leaving the germline J gene to fill in the end. The rearrangement links TRBV12-3 or TRBV12-4 to TRBJ2-1, with a possible D match to TRBD2 (5 bases). This CDR3 is 13 amino acids long. V lost 6 bases, J lost 8 bases, and 14 bases lay in between. The CDR3 loop is CASRLEGSDEQFF. CDR3 DNA (partial): TGTGCCAGCAGGCTTGAGGGTAGCGATGAG.

With regard to this clone: The read is 3 residues too short to cover the CDR3 end, so that end is filled in from the germline J gene. V gene TRBV18 combines with J gene TRBJ2-7; 11 nucleotides align to TRBD2. V was clipped by 4 bases and J by 2 bases; unmatched bases: 4. Germline V gives CDR1 KGHSH, CDR2 LQKENI. The CDR3 consists of 15 residues. CDR3 bases read: TGTGCCAGCTCACTATTAGCGGGGGGGACCTACGAG. Amino acid sequence: CASSLLAGGTYE. The full CDR3 protein reads CASSLLAGGTYEQYF.

As concerns this clone: The read finishes 3 residues shy of the CDR3 end, and the germline J gene is used to complete it. J is TRBJ1-5 and V is TRBV19; D gene uncertain. There are 12 residues in the CDR3. The V gene's germline CDR1 is LNHDA and CDR2 SQIVND (reference sequence). The ends were cut back, 6 bases at V and 2 bases at J, with 5 bases in the middle. CDR3 in amino acids: CASRVGNQPQHF. Partial CDR3 DNA: TGTGCCAGTAGGGTAGGCAATCAGCCC.

Note on this clone: The read halts 3 residues ahead of the CDR3 end, with the missing end drawn from the germline J gene. J is TRBJ2-2 and V is TRBV5-5, with no clear D. This CDR3 has 13 residues. The germline CDR1 and CDR2 sequences are SGHKS and YYEKEE (reference sequence). The ends were cut back, 1 base at V and 4 bases at J, with 5 bases in the middle. CDR3 DNA (partial): TGTGCCAGCAGCTTGTATTCCACCGGGGAG. This sequence encodes CASSLYSTGE. In full, the CDR3 is CASSLYSTGELFF. The complete variable domain, with remaining parts taken from reference TRBV5-5 and TRBJ2-2, reads DAGVTQSPTHLIKTRGQQVTLRCSPISGHKSVSWYQQVLGQGPQFIFQYYEKEERGRGNFPDRFSARQFPNYSSELNVNALLLGDSALYLCASSLYSTGELFFGEGSRLTVL.

With regard to this clone: The read is 3 residues too short to cover the CDR3 end, so that end is filled in from the germline J gene. The rearrangement joins TRBV2 to TRBJ2-7, with 7 positions matching TRBD1. Germline lookup yields CDR1 SNHLY and CDR2 FYNNEI. After removal of 4 bases from V and 3 bases from J, the junction contained 6 bases not matched to a gene. The CDR3 is made up of 14 amino acids. The chain's CDR3 is CASSVRTGNYEQYF. CDR3 DNA (partial): TGTGCCAGCAGTGTTAGGACAGGTAACTACGAG. The full variable domain, completed using reference TRBV2 and TRBJ2-7, is EPEVTQTPSHQVTQMGQEVILRCVPISNHLYFYWYRQILGQKVEFLVSFYNNEISEKSEIFDDQFSVERPDGSNFTLKIRSTKLEDSAMYFCASSVRTGNYEQYFGPGTRLTVT.

Details on this clone: The DNA ends 3 residues before the CDR3 does, and the rest of the CDR3 is filled in from the germline J gene. The chain uses TRBV18 and TRBJ2-2; D not certain. Trimming removed 1 base from V and 0 bases from J, with 9 bases in between. CDR1 and CDR2 from the germline V gene are KGHSH and LQKENI. This CDR3 region has 16 residues. CDR3 in amino acids: CASSPLAWSNTGELFF. The sequenced CDR3 bases are TGTGCCAGCTCACCACTAGCCTGGTCGAACACCGGGGAG. The full variable domain, completed using reference TRBV18 and TRBJ2-2, is NAGVMQNPRHLVRRRGQEARLRCSPMKGHSHVYWYRQLPEEGLKFMVYLQKENIIDESGMPKERFSAEFPKEGPSILRIQQVVRGDSAAYFCASSPLAWSNTGELFFGEGSRLTVL.

Worth noting for this clone: The read gets to within 3 residues of the CDR3 end, and the germline J gene fills in the rest. V is TRBV14 and J is TRBJ2-3; D uncertain. V gave up 4 bases and J gave up 7 bases, with 18 bases separating them. This CDR3 comprises 15 residues. CDR1 and CDR2 from the germline V gene are SGHDN and FVKESK. Incomplete CDR3 DNA: TGTGCCAGCAGCCTGATAGGCGGTGGTCTCCATACG. Translating it yields CASSLIGGGLHT. The CDR3, in full, reads CASSLIGGGLHTQYF. The full variable domain, rest sourced from reference TRBV14 and TRBJ2-3, is EAGVTQFPSHSVIEKGQTVTLRCDPISGHDNLYWYRRVMGKEIKFLLHFVKESKQDESGMPNNRFLAERTGGTYSTLKVQPAELEDSGVYFCASSLIGGGLHTQYFGPGTRLTVL.

Comments on this clone: Sequencing ends 3 residues short of the CDR3 end; the germline J gene provides the rest. V is TRBV6-2 or TRBV6-3 and J is TRBJ2-6; possible D gene TRBD1, 5 bases. The V gene's germline CDR1 is MNHEY and CDR2 SVGEGT. V lost 6 bases to trimming and J lost 0 bases, with 9 bases between them. This CDR3 has 15 residues. CDR3 DNA, as far as it was read: TGTGCCAGCAGCCCTAGGGGCTCTGGGGCCAACGTC. This translates into CASSPRGSGANV. The entire CDR3 protein is CASSPRGSGANVLTF.

On this clone itself: The CDR3 is cut off 3 residues early in the read; its end comes from the germline J gene. This rearrangement joins TRBV5-5 to TRBJ1-2; D is uncertain. The V gene lost 0 bases and the J gene lost 4 bases, with 13 bases spanning the gap. This CDR3 comprises 15 residues. Germline values: CDR1 SGHKS, CDR2 YYEKEE (reference sequence). The CDR3 sequence: CASSLEPRVFYGYTF. The DNA read from the CDR3 is TGTGCCAGCAGCTTGGAACCCCGCGTATTCTATGGC.

In the case of this clone: The read ends 3 residues early relative to the CDR3; the germline J gene fills the gap. The gene calls are TRBV7-2 and TRBJ1-1; D possibly corresponds to TRBD1 (5 bases). V shed 5 bases and J shed 1 base, with 8 bases lying between them. The CDR3 has 13 residues. Germline V CDR1 and CDR2: SGHTA, FQGNSA. The CDR3 is CASSLDRNTEAFF. CDR3 DNA, as far as it was read: TGTGCCAGCAGCCTTGACAGGAACACTGAA.

This clone is medium-sized by frequency. The CDR3 protein is CASSPGGAKTEAFF. The covered CDR3 bases are TGTGCCAGCAGCCCAGGGGGCGCGAAGACTGAA. The chain employs TRBV7-9 and TRBJ1-1, with TRBD1 matching 8 bases. Read coverage stops 3 residues before the CDR3 terminus; the germline J gene supplies the remainder. Germline CDR1 and CDR2: SEHNR and FQNEAQ (reference sequence). CDR3 size: 14 residues. V lost 5 bases to trimming and J lost 5 bases; unmatched junction nucleotides: 7.

As concerns this clone: The read halts 3 residues ahead of the CDR3 end, with the missing end drawn from the germline J gene. V is TRBV6-2 or TRBV6-3 and J is TRBJ1-1; D perhaps matches TRBD1 (5 bases). Germline V gives CDR1 MNHEY, CDR2 SVGEGT. CDR3 length equals 16 residues. V dropped 2 bases and J dropped 0 bases, with 13 bases sitting between them. The CDR3 DNA, read in part, is TGTGCCAGCAGTTACCAGGGAAAGGGGATGAACACTGAA. Translating it yields CASSYQGKGMNTE. The entire CDR3 is CASSYQGKGMNTEAFF.

For this clone: The read halts 3 residues ahead of the CDR3 end, with the missing end drawn from the germline J gene. This chain connects TRBV28 to TRBJ1-5, with 10 bases fitting TRBD1. The CDR3 runs 18 residues. Trimming cost V 7 bases and J 0 bases; bases outside gene matches: 12. The V gene's germline CDR1 is MDHEN and CDR2 SYDVKM. The CDR3 protein is CASTDGTGVFYSNQPQHF. Partial CDR3 DNA: TGTGCCAGCACCGACGGGACAGGGGTTTTTTATAGCAATCAGCCC. Using reference TRBV28 and TRBJ1-5 for the parts outside the CDR3, the full variable domain is DVKVTQSSRYLVKRTGEKVFLECVQDMDHENMFWYRQDPGLGLRLIYFSYDVKMKEKGDIPEGYSVSREKKERFSLILESASTNQTSMYLCASTDGTGVFYSNQPQHFGDGTRLSIL.

The covered CDR3 bases are TGTGCCAGCAGCCTGCAGGGTTGGGACACTGAA. It specifies CASSLQGWDTE. The complete CDR3 sequence is CASSLQGWDTEAFF. The chain recombines TRBV12-3 or TRBV12-4 with TRBJ1-1, with a weak D call TRBD1 (5 bases). Read data end 3 residues before the CDR3 end; the end is taken from the germline J gene. Trimming took off 6 bases at V and 3 bases at J, with 14 bases between the two ends. This CDR3 spans 14 amino acids.